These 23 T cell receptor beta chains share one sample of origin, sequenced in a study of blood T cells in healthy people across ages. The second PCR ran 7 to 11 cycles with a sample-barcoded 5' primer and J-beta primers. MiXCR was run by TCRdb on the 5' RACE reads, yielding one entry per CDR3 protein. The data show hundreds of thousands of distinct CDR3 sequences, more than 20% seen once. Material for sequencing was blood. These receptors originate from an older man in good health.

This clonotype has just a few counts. The CDR3 region has the DNA TGTGCCAGCAGTGAAAGGAGACAGGGTTGGAACGAGCAGTACTTC. This codes for CASSERRQGWNEQYF. The chain recombines TRBV25-1 with TRBJ2-7; 7 bases match TRBD1. The V and J ends lost 2 bases and 5 bases, in that order; junction bases with no gene match: 9. This CDR3 contains 15 residues. The V gene's germline CDR1 is MGHDK and CDR2 SYGVNS.

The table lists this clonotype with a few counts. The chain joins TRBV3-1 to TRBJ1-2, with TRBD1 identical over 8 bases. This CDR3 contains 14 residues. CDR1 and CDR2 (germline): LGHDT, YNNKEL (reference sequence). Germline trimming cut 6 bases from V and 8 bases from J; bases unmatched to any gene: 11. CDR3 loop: CASRPTGAQAGYTF. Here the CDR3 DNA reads TGTGCCAGCAGGCCGACAGGGGCGCAAGCCGGCTACACCTTC.

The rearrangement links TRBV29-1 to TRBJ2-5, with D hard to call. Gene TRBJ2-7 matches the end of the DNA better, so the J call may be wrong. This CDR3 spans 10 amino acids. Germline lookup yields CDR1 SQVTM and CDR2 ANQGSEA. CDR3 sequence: CSVVDYEQYF. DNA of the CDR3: TGCAGCGTTGTGGATTACGAGCAGTACTTC.

CDR3 nucleotide sequence: TGTGCCATCAGTTCCGGGACTAGCGGTAGCGGTGGAGAGACCCAGTACTTC. Its protein product is CAISSGTSGSGGETQYF. This chain joins TRBV10-3 and TRBJ2-5; 11 positions match TRBD2. V lost 5 bases and J lost 4; bases outside the gene matches: 12. This CDR3 has 17 residues. The V gene's germline CDR1 is ENHRY and CDR2 SYGVKD.

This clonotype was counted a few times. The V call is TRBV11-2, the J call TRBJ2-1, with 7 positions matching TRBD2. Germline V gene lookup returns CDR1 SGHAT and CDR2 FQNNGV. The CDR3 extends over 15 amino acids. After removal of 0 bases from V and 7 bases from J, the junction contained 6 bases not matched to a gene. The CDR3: CASSLDRISGNEQFF. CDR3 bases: TGTGCCAGCAGCTTAGATCGGATTAGCGGGAATGAGCAGTTCTTC.

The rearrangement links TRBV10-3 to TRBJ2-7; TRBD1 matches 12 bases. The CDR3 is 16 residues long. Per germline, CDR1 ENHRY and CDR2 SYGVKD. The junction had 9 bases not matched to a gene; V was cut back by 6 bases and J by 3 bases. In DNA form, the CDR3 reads TGTGCCATCAGCTTGGGACAGGGGGCACCCAACTACGAGCAGTACTTC. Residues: CAISLGQGAPNYEQYF.

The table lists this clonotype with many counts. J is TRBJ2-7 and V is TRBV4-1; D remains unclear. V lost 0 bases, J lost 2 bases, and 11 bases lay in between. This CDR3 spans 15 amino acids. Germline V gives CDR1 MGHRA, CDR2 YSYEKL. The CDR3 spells CASSQDSGNTYEQYF. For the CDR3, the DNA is TGCGCCAGCAGCCAAGATTCCGGCAATACCTACGAGCAGTACTTC.

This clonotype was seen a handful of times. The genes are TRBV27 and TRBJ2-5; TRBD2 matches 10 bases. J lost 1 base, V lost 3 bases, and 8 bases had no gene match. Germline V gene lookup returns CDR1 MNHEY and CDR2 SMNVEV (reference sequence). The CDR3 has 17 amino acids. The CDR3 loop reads CASSFSRTSGSQETQYF. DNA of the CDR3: TGTGCCAGCAGTTTCTCGAGGACTAGCGGCAGCCAAGAGACCCAGTACTTC.

The DNA of the CDR3 is TGTGCCAGCAGTGGGGGACTAGCGGGAGTGAACGAGCAGTACTTC. Protein sequence: CASSGGLAGVNEQYF. The chain couples TRBV2 to TRBJ2-7; 14 bases agree with TRBD2. Germline CDR1 and CDR2: SNHLY and FYNNEI. There are 15 residues in the CDR3. With 4 bases clipped from V and 5 bases from J, the junction kept 4 bases outside the gene matches.

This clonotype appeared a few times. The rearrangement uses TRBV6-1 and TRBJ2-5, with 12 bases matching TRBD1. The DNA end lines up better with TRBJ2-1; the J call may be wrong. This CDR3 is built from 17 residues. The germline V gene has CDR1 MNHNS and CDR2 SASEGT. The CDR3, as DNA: TGTGCCAGCAGTGATAGGGTGGGACAGGGGGCTCTTAATGAGCAGTTCTTC. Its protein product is CASSDRVGQGALNEQFF.

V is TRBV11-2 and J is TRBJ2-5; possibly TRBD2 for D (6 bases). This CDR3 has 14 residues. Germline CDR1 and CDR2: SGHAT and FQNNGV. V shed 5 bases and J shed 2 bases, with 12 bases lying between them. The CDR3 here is CASSRLEPQETQYF. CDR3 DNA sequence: TGTGCCAGCAGCCGACTAGAGCCTCAAGAGACCCAGTACTTC.

CDR3 protein: CASSDVYGTEAFF. The CDR3 coding sequence is TGTGCCAGCAGCGACGTTTACGGCACTGAAGCTTTCTTT. The genes are TRBV25-1 and TRBJ1-1; no reliable D call. In germline, CDR1 is MGHDK, CDR2 SYGVNS. This CDR3 spans 13 amino acids. The V end lost 6 bases, the J end lost 4 bases, and 12 bases lay between the germline ends.

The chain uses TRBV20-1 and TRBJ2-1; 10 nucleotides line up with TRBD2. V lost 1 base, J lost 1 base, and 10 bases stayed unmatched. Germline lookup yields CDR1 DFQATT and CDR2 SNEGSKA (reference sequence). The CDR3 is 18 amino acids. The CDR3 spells CSARAGLADPGSYNEQFF. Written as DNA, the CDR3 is TGCAGTGCTAGAGCTGGACTAGCGGACCCAGGATCCTACAATGAGCAGTTCTTC.

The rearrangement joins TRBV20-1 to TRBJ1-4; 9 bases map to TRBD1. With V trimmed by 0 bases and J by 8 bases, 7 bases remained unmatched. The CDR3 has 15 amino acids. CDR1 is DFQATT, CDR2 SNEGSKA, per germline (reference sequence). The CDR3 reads CSARDAGTGSEKLFF. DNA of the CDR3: TGCAGTGCTAGAGATGCCGGGACAGGGAGCGAAAAACTGTTTTTT.

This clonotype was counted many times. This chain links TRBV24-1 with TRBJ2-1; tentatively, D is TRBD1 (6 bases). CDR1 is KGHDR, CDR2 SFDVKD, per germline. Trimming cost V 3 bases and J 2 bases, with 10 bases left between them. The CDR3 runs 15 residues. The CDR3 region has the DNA TGTGCCACCAGTGATCGCGACAGGACCTACAATGAGCAGTTCTTC. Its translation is CATSDRDRTYNEQFF.

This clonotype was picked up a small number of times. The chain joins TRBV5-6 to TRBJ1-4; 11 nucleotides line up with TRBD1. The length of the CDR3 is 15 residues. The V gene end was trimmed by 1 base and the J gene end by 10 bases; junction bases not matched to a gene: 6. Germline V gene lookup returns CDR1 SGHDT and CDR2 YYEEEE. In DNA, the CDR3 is TGTGCCAGCAGCTTGTGGGACAGGGGGGAAGTAAAACTGTTTTTT. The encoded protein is CASSLWDRGEVKLFF.

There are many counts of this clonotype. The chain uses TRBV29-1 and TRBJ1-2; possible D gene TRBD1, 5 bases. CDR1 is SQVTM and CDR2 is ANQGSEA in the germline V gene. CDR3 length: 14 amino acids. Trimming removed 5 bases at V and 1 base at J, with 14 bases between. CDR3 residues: CSVTGGGDNYGYTF. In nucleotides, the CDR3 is TGCAGCGTTACCGGTGGGGGAGATAACTATGGCTACACCTTC.

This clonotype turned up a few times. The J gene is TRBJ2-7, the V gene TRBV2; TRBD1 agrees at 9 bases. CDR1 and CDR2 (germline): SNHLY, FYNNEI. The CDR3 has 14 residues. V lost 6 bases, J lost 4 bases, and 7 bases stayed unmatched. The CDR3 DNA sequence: TGTGCCAGCAGCCGGGACAGGGTTGCTTACGAGCAGTACTTC. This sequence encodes CASSRDRVAYEQYF.

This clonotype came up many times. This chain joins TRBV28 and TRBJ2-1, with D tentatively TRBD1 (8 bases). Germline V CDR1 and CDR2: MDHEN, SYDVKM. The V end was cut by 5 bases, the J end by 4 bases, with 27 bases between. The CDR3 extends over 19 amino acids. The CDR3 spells CASSPGQGPFGSGYNEQFF. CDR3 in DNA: TGTGCCAGCAGTCCCGGACAGGGTCCCTTCGGTAGCGGGTACAATGAGCAGTTCTTC.

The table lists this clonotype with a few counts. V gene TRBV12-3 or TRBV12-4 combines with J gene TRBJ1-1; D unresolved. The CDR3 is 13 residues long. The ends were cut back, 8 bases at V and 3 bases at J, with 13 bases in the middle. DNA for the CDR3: TGTGCCAGCGAACTTGGACGGCACACTGAAGCTTTCTTT. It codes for CASELGRHTEAFF.

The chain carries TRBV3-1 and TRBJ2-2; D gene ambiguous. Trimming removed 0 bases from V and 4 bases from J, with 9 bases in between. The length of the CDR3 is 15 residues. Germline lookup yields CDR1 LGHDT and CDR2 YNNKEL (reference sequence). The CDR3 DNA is TGTGCCAGCAGCCAAGATGGGGTAGCCACCGGGGAGCTGTTTTTT. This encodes CASSQDGVATGELFF. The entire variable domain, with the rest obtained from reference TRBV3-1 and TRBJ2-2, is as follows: DTAVSQTPKYLVTQMGNDKSIKCEQNLGHDTMYWYKQDSKKFLKIMFSYNNKELIINETVPNRFSPKSPDKAHLNLHINSLELGDSAVYFCASSQDGVATGELFFGEGSRLTVL.

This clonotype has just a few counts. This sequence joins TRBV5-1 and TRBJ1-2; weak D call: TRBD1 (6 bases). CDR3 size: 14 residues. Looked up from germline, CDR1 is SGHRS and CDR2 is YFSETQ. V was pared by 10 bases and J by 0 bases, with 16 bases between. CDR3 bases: TGCGCCTCGTCGGCACAGGGCCCTAACTATGGCTACACCTTC. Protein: CASSAQGPNYGYTF. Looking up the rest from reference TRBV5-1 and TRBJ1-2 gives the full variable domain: KAGVTQTPRYLIKTRGQQVTLSCSPISGHRSVSWYQQTPGQGLQFLFEYFSETQRNKGNFPGRFSGRQFSNSRSEMNVSTLELGDSALYLCASSAQGPNYGYTFGSGTRLTVV.

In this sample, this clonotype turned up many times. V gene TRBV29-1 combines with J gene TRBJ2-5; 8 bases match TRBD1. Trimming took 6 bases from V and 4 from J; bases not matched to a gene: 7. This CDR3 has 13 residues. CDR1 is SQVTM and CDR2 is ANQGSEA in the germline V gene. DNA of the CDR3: TGCAGCGTAGCGCGACAGGGGAGAGAGACCCAGTACTTC. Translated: CSVARQGRETQYF.